This T cell receptor beta chain appears in the sequencing data of a study of blood T cell repertoires in COVID-19. As for the study in general: Acute-phase and convalescent COVID-19 samples originated in the United States, Italy and Spain. PBMCs, B-cell-depleted T cells, or T cells provided the cDNA or gDNA that made up the material.

The CDR3 extends over 14 amino acids. In germline, CDR1 is SNHLY, CDR2 FYNNEI. V dropped 4 bases and J dropped 4; count of bases not matched to a gene: 6. This clone was counted a few times. In the authors' methods: Counts of nucleated cells, estimated from reference gene primer amplification, were obtained. Sequencing was performed with immunoSEQ multiplex PCR; in TCRdb, only in-frame clones are kept and a portion is missing. V and J calls and clone size are given by that table; D and trimming were obtained from the DNA. The sample lists about 280,000 clones; roughly 89% were seen once. The V and J genes are TRBV2 and TRBJ1-2; 7 bases are shared with TRBD1. The sequence came from a woman in her forties who had recovered from COVID-19. Sequences were obtained from peripheral blood. CDR3 region: CASSGQGKVYGYTF. In nucleotides, the CDR3 is TGTGCCAGCAGTGGACAGGGAAAGGTCTATGGCTACACCTTC.